This T cell receptor beta chain was captured by sequencing in a study of T cell changes during pregnancy in multiple sclerosis. Libraries were prepared by immunoSEQ multiplex PCR; TCRdb keeps only in-frame clonotypes and omits some of them. The sample carries around 50,000 clones, around 92% recorded once. This CDR3 spans 16 amino acids. V shed 5 bases and J shed 0 bases, with 14 bases lying between them. Germline-derived CDR1 and CDR2 are SGHTA and FQGNSA. Sequenced material: CD4+ T cells from peripheral blood mononuclear cells, taken after pregnancy. This TCR was recovered from a female donor with multiple sclerosis, enrolled in a pregnancy study. The gene calls are TRBV7-2 and TRBJ1-5, with D maybe TRBD1 (5 bases). CDR3: CASSITTVYSNQPQHF. The CDR3 DNA reads TGTGCCAGCAGCATAACGACAGTTTATAGCAATCAGCCCCAGCATTTT.